What follows is one TCR beta chain and its context. This specimen comes from a study of blood T cell repertoires in COVID-19. Study-wide context: COVID-19 samples collected from the United States, Italy and Spain covered acute and convalescent phases.

The CDR3 runs to 15 residues. With V trimmed by 6 bases and J by 2 bases, 9 bases remained unmatched. CDR1 and CDR2 (germline): SNHLY, FYNNEI. Repertoires were generated with immunoSEQ multiplex PCR, while TCRdb's copy carries only in-frame clones and drops some. In the table there are 110,000 or so clones, 80% to 90% of which are singletons. The clonotype was recovered from a woman aged 50 to 60 with acute or convalescent COVID-19. The sequenced sample was peripheral blood. The genes are TRBV2 and TRBJ1-2; TRBD1 matches at 7 bases. The CDR3: CASSRPGTANYGYTF. Written as DNA, the CDR3 is TGTGCCAGCAGCCGTCCCGGGACAGCCAACTATGGCTACACCTTC.